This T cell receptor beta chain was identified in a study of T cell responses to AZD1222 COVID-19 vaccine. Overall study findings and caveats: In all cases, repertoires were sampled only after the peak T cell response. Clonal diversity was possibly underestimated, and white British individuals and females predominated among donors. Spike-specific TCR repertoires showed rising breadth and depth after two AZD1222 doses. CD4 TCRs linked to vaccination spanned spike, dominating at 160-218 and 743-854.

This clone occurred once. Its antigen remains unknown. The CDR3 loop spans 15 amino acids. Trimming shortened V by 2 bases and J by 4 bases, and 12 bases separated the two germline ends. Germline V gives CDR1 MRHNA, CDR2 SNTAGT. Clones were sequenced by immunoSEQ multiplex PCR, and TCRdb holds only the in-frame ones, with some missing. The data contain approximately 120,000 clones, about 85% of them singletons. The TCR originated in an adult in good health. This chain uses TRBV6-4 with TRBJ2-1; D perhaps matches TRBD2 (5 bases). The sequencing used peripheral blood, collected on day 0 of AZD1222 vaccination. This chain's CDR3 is CASSDRDGEYNEQFF. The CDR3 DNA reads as TGTGCCAGCAGTGACCGGGATGGGGAGTACAATGAGCAGTTCTTC.